This is a list of T cell receptor beta chains from one sample in a study of blood T cell repertoires in COVID-19. Using immunoSEQ multiplex PCR, the repertoire was profiled, and TCRdb retains in-frame clones only, with some absent. Of roughly 340,000 clones in the sample, more than 70% were seen once. Sequences were obtained from peripheral blood. These receptors were collected from a woman aged 30 to 39 with COVID-19, enrolled during active disease. The CDR3 runs from the conserved cysteine through the conserved F or W. A D gene is named only where the DNA matches it firmly. Part of the rows lack a size; the others show once, few, many or a class for expanded clones.

clone_size,v_call,j_call,d_call,cdr3_aa,cdr3_nt
-,TRBV28,TRBJ2-2,TRBD1,CAARDRGTGELFF,TGTGCCGCCCGGGACAGGGGTACCGGGGAGCTGTTTTTT
-,TRBV14,TRBJ2-1,TRBD2,CASSQVRDGRALGEQFF,TGTGCCAGCAGCCAAGTCCGTGACGGGAGGGCTTTGGGTGAGCAGTTCTTC
once,TRBV10-2,TRBJ2-5,TRBD2,CASRGGSGRVQETQYF,TGCGCCAGCAGAGGAGGTAGCGGGAGGGTTCAAGAGACCCAGTACTTC
few,TRBV7-2,TRBJ2-3,TRBD1,CASSPTGATDTQYF,TGTGCCAGCAGCCCGACAGGGGCCACAGATACGCAGTATTTT
-,TRBV5-4,TRBJ2-3,-,CASSLGGLSDTQYF,TGTGCCAGCAGCTTAGGGGGTTTGTCAGATACGCAGTATTTT
-,TRBV30,TRBJ2-2,TRBD1,CAWSTGTAALNTGELFF,TGTGCCTGGAGTACTGGGACAGCTGCCTTGAACACCGGGGAGCTGTTTTTT
-,TRBV5-6,TRBJ2-1,-,CASSLSVTYNEQFF,TGTGCCAGCAGCTTGAGCGTTACCTACAATGAGCAGTTCTTC
-,TRBV11-3,TRBJ1-3,-,CASSAYRDTIYF,TGTGCCAGCAGCGCCTACAGAGACACCATATATTTT
once,TRBV6-5,TRBJ2-7,TRBD1,CASKGQGGGSYEQYF,TGTGCCAGTAAGGGACAGGGTGGGGGGTCCTACGAGCAGTACTTC
once,TRBV6-5,TRBJ2-3,TRBD2,CASSYSGRGTDTQYF,TGTGCCAGCAGTTATAGCGGGAGGGGCACAGATACGCAGTATTTT
-,TRBV5-5,TRBJ1-2,-,CASSPSRANYGYTF,TGTGCCAGCAGCCCCTCCAGGGCCAACTATGGCTACACCTTC